Listed below are T cell receptor beta chains from one sample, sequenced in a study of cytomegalovirus exposure and HLA in healthy donors. Some clones are missing from TCRdb's copy, which holds only in-frame ones; the method was immunoSEQ multiplex PCR. The sample lists 95,000 to 150,000 clones; approximately 84% were seen once. Sample: PBMCs. The receptors originated from a man between 50 and 59 years old in good health and CMV-seronegative. Each CDR3 is given with its conserved first and last residue. D genes are given only for firm matches. The size of a clone is reported for some rows only, either as once, few or many, or as a class for expanded clones.

NA NA TRBJ1-1 TRBV5-1 CASSPLASQVGTEAFF TGCGCCAGCAGCCCTTTGGCATCCCAGGTGGGCACTGAAGCTTTCTTT
NA NA TRBJ2-3 TRBV7-9 CASSLGGLISTDTQYF TGTGCCAGCAGCTTAGGAGGTCTGATTAGCACAGATACGCAGTATTTT
NA NA TRBJ2-6 TRBV7-2 CASSLSREAGANVLTF TGTGCCAGCAGCTTATCTAGGGAGGCTGGGGCCAACGTCCTGACTTTC
NA NA TRBJ2-3 TRBV4-3 CASSQEVRGTSTDTQYF TGCGCCAGCAGCCAAGAAGTCCGTGGTACTAGCACAGATACGCAGTATTTT
TRBD1 NA TRBJ1-3 TRBV28 CASSLFGGGQGGGNTIYF TGTGCCAGCAGTTTATTTGGCGGGGGACAGGGGGGAGGAAACACCATATATTTT
TRBD2 once TRBJ2-1 TRBV5-4 CASSLPAGVNNEQFF TGTGCCAGCAGCCTCCCAGCGGGGGTTAACAATGAGCAGTTCTTC
NA NA TRBJ1-1 TRBV4-2 CASSQERGAWTEAFF TGTGCCAGCAGCCAAGAACGGGGGGCCTGGACTGAAGCTTTCTTT
NA NA TRBJ1-4 TRBV13 CASSLRAGDKLFF TGTGCCAGCAGCTTAAGAGCAGGGGACAAACTGTTTTTT
NA few TRBJ2-7 TRBV7-6 CASSPQARTAEQYF TGTGCCAGCAGCCCCCAGGCCCGGACAGCCGAGCAGTACTTC
NA NA TRBJ2-5 TRBV6-5 CASIPASGEETQYF TGTGCCAGCATTCCCGCGTCAGGGGAAGAGACCCAGTACTTC
NA NA TRBJ2-7 TRBV19 CASRPLASGEQYF TGTGCCAGCCGACCCTTGGCAAGCGGGGAGCAGTACTTC
TRBD1 NA TRBJ1-5 TRBV5-6 CASSLATGAYSNQPQHF TGTGCCAGCAGCCTGGCCACAGGGGCGTATAGCAATCAGCCCCAGCATTTT
TRBD2 NA TRBJ2-7 TRBV6-5 CASSLVGGQFYEQYF TGTGCCAGCAGTCTAGTGGGAGGGCAGTTCTACGAGCAGTACTTC
NA NA TRBJ1-5 TRBV27 CASIDGRGWAVNQPQHF TGTGCCAGCATCGACGGCAGGGGATGGGCAGTCAATCAGCCCCAGCATTTT
NA NA TRBJ2-1 TRBV4-3 CASSQGLVNNEQFF TGCGCCAGCAGCCAAGGACTAGTGAATAATGAGCAGTTCTTC
TRBD2 NA TRBJ2-2 TRBV11-2 CASSRTSGRLNTGELFF TGTGCCAGCAGCCGGACTAGCGGGAGGTTGAACACCGGGGAGCTGTTTTTT
NA NA TRBJ1-1 TRBV5-1 CASSPGLTPHTEAFF TGCGCCAGCAGCCCAGGACTCACCCCGCACACTGAAGCTTTCTTT
NA NA TRBJ2-7 TRBV7-2 CASSSLVRAYEQYF TGTGCCAGCAGTTCTCTGGTCAGGGCCTACGAGCAGTACTTC
NA once TRBJ1-2 TRBV28 CASSIGGATGYTF TGTGCCAGCAGTATCGGGGGGGCGACGGGCTACACCTTC
NA NA TRBJ1-4 TRBV7-2 CASRSLGRHPNEKLFF TGTGCCAGCAGATCTTTGGGCCGCCACCCTAATGAAAAACTGTTTTTT
NA NA TRBJ2-3 TRBV7-2 CASSRGPTDTQYF TGTGCCAGCAGCCGAGGGCCTACAGATACGCAGTATTTT
TRBD1 NA TRBJ1-1 TRBV9 CASSLTGRAEAFF TGTGCCAGCAGCCTGACAGGGCGTGCTGAAGCTTTCTTT
TRBD2 NA TRBJ2-1 TRBV19 CASSQGLAGANEQFF TGTGCCAGTAGCCAGGGACTAGCGGGGGCCAATGAGCAGTTCTTC
TRBD1 NA TRBJ1-4 TRBV2 CATGQAPHATNEKLFF TGTGCCACAGGACAGGCCCCACATGCAACTAATGAAAAACTGTTTTTT
NA few TRBJ1-5 TRBV19 CASSRTINPNQPQHF TGTGCCAGTAGCCGGACAATTAATCCCAATCAGCCCCAGCATTTT
NA NA TRBJ2-5 TRBV21-1 CASSKVVDQGLQETQYF TGTGCCAGCAGCAAAGTTGTAGACCAGGGTTTACAAGAGACCCAGTACTTC
NA NA TRBJ2-3 TRBV7-3 CASSPQGGADTQYF TGTGCCAGCAGCCCCCAAGGGGGAGCAGATACGCAGTATTTT
TRBD2 NA TRBJ2-3 TRBV11-2 CASSPGGRALDTQYF TGTGCCAGCTCCCCGGGCGGGAGGGCCTTAGATACGCAGTATTTT
NA NA TRBJ1-3 TRBV28 CASTAGPDRNTIYF TGTGCCAGCACCGCGGGACCTGATAGAAACACCATATATTTT
NA NA TRBJ2-3 TRBV4-1 CASSQDEGNTQYF TGCGCCAGCAGCCAAGATGAGGGAAATACGCAGTATTTT
NA NA TRBJ1-1 TRBV2 CASSGNRQNTEAFF TGTGCCAGCAGTGGTAACAGGCAGAACACTGAAGCTTTCTTT
NA NA TRBJ2-5 TRBV12-5 CASGLGGLSQETQYF TGTGCTAGTGGTTTGGGGGGACTTTCGCAAGAGACCCAGTACTTC
NA NA TRBJ1-4 TRBV4-3 CASSPTVNEPRGLFF TGCGCCAGCAGCCCGACAGTTAATGAACCGCGGGGACTGTTTTTT
TRBD1 NA TRBJ2-7 TRBV5-4 CASSHPDRVSEQYF TGTGCCAGCAGCCACCCGGACAGGGTTTCCGAGCAGTACTTC
NA NA TRBJ2-6 TRBV10-3 CAISVDISGANVLTF TGTGCCATCAGTGTGGACATCTCAGGGGCCAACGTCCTGACTTTC
NA NA TRBJ2-1 TRBV5-4 CASSPQAEGRVQFF TGTGCCAGCAGCCCCCAGGCGGAGGGCCGGGTGCAGTTCTTC
NA few TRBJ1-1 TRBV5-4 CASSYGLGLNTEAFF TGTGCCAGCAGCTACGGTCTAGGTCTGAACACTGAAGCTTTCTTT
TRBD1 NA TRBJ2-7 TRBV6-5 CASRGQGAVGGQYF TGTGCCAGCAGAGGACAGGGGGCAGTTGGCGGGCAGTACTTC
TRBD1 NA TRBJ2-1 TRBV7-9 CASSPIGTEYNEQFF TGTGCCAGCAGCCCTATAGGGACAGAATACAATGAGCAGTTCTTC
TRBD1 once TRBJ2-7 TRBV5-4 CASSVDRGAYEQYF TGTGCCAGCAGCGTGGACAGGGGGGCCTACGAGCAGTACTTC
TRBD2 few TRBJ2-1 TRBV10-2 CASTRDYFNEQFF TGCGCCAGCACGAGGGACTACTTCAATGAGCAGTTCTTC
NA NA TRBJ2-3 TRBV5-8 CASSYIFGSGDTQYF TGTGCCAGCAGTTATATATTCGGGAGCGGGGATACGCAGTATTTT
NA few TRBJ1-5 TRBV2 CASSEPPNQPQHF TGTGCCAGCAGTGAACCCCCAAATCAGCCCCAGCATTTT
NA NA TRBJ2-3 TRBV7-3 CASSLTSGSTDTQYF TGTGCCAGCAGCTTAACTAGCGGATCCACAGATACGCAGTATTTT
NA NA TRBJ2-3 TRBV9 CASSATGSDTQYF TGTGCCAGCAGCGCCACAGGGTCCGATACGCAGTATTTT
TRBD1 NA TRBJ1-2 TRBV7-3 CASSLRTGWGYTF TGTGCCAGCAGCTTAAGGACAGGGTGGGGCTACACCTTC
NA NA TRBJ2-2 TRBV6-4 CASSNRFQGGELFF TGTGCCAGCAGCAACAGGTTTCAAGGCGGGGAGCTGTTTTTT
TRBD1 NA TRBJ2-2 TRBV6-5 CASGKQGMAGELFF TGTGCCAGCGGCAAACAGGGGATGGCCGGGGAGCTGTTTTTT
NA NA TRBJ2-2 TRBV29-1 CSVEGDSNTGELFF TGCAGCGTTGAAGGAGATTCGAACACCGGGGAGCTGTTTTTT
TRBD1 NA TRBJ2-2 TRBV28 CASSLWGIQGLGELFF TGTGCCAGCAGTTTATGGGGGATACAGGGGCTCGGGGAGCTGTTTTTT
NA NA TRBJ1-5 TRBV28 CASSFGGSGNQPQHF TGTGCCAGCAGTTTTGGGGGGAGCGGCAATCAGCCCCAGCATTTT
NA NA TRBJ2-2 TRBV5-1 CASSLAGFGRTGELFF TGCGCCAGCAGCTTGGCCGGGTTTGGTAGGACCGGGGAGCTGTTTTTT
TRBD1 NA TRBJ2-7 TRBV2 CASSVRAGQGYEQYF TGTGCCAGCAGTGTACGAGCGGGACAGGGTTACGAGCAGTACTTC
NA NA TRBJ2-1 TRBV7-6 CASSLLPMELHNEQFF TGTGCCAGCAGCTTACTCCCGATGGAGCTTCACAATGAGCAGTTCTTC
TRBD2 NA TRBJ2-7 TRBV7-8 CASSAPTSGSCEQYF TGTGCCAGCAGCGCACCGACTAGCGGGAGTTGCGAGCAGTACTTC